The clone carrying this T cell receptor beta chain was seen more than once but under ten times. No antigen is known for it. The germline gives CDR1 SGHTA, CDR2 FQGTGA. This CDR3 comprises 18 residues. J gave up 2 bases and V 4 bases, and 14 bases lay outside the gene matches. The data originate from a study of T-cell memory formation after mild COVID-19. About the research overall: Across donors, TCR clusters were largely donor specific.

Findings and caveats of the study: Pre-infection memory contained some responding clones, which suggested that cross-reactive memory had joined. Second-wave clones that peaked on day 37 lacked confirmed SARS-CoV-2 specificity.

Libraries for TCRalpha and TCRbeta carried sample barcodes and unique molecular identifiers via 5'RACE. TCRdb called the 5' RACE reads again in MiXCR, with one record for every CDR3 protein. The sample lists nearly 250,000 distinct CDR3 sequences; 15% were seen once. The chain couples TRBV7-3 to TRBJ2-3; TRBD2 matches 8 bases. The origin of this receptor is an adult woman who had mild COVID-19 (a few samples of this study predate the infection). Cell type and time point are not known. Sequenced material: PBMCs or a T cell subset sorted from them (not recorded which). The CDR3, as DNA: TGTGCCAGCAGCTCCTCGGGTCGGGCGGGAGGTAACACAGATACGCAGTATTTT. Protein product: CASSSSGRAGGNTDTQYF.